A selection of T cell receptor beta chains follows, all from one sample in a study of T-cell memory formation after mild COVID-19. TCRdb passed the 5' RACE reads through MiXCR, listing each CDR3 protein once. The sample records some 490,000 distinct CDR3 sequences, roughly 20% being singletons. Sequencing input: PBMCs or a T cell subset sorted from them (not recorded which). The receptor source for this set is an adult woman who had mild COVID-19 (a few samples of this study predate the infection). Cell type and time point are not known. Each CDR3 is given with its conserved first and last residue. A D gene is named only where the DNA matches it firmly. Size is stated for part of the rows, as once, few or many counts, or as a class when the clone is expanded.

abundance | d_gene | j_gene | v_gene | CDR3aa | CDR3nt
few | NA | TRBJ2-7 | TRBV6-5 | CASSYYGREQYF | TGTGCCAGCAGTTACTATGGGAGGGAGCAGTACTTC
NA | NA | TRBJ2-3 | TRBV7-2 | CASSLTQGNTDTQYF | TGTGCCAGCAGCTTAACCCAGGGGAACACAGATACGCAGTATTTT
NA | NA | TRBJ2-7 | TRBV7-6 | CASSLAPALQGRLSEQYF | TGTGCCAGCAGCTTAGCGCCGGCCCTACAGGGGAGGCTTAGCGAGCAGTACTTC
NA | NA | TRBJ2-7 | TRBV21-1 | CASSKEGSIEQYF | TGTGCCAGCAGCAAAGAGGGCAGTATAGAGCAGTACTTC
NA | TRBD2 | TRBJ2-1 | TRBV7-3 | CASSSLAAGTYNEQFF | TGTGCCAGCAGTTCCCTAGCGGCGGGAACCTACAATGAGCAGTTCTTC
NA | NA | TRBJ1-1 | TRBV19 | CASSRESNTEAFF | TGTGCCAGTAGCCGGGAGTCGAACACTGAAGCTTTCTTT
NA | NA | TRBJ1-1 | TRBV19 | CASSPERARGAFF | TGTGCCAGTAGCCCCGAGAGGGCCAGGGGAGCTTTCTTT
NA | NA | TRBJ2-7 | TRBV18 | CASSPPVGRGKPYEQYF | TGTGCCAGCTCACCACCGGTCGGTAGGGGCAAACCCTACGAGCAGTACTTC
few | NA | TRBJ2-3 | TRBV24-1 | CATSDFKGLGAHTQYF | TGTGCCACCAGTGATTTTAAGGGCCTGGGAGCACATACGCAGTATTTT
NA | TRBD1 | TRBJ1-2 | TRBV4-2 | CASSPPQDREDGYTF | TGTGCCAGCAGCCCGCCTCAGGACAGGGAAGACGGCTACACCTTC
many | TRBD2 | TRBJ2-1 | TRBV7-6 | CASSLSLAAGDNEQFF | TGTGCCAGCAGCTTATCTCTGGCAGCGGGGGACAATGAGCAGTTCTTC
few | NA | TRBJ1-1 | TRBV5-1 | CASSLGQAGTEAFF | TGCGCCAGCAGCTTGGGCCAGGCGGGTACTGAAGCTTTCTTT
few | TRBD2 | TRBJ2-1 | TRBV3-1 | CASSQGLAGGYGNEQFF | TGTGCCAGCAGCCAAGGACTAGCGGGGGGATACGGGAATGAGCAGTTCTTC
NA | NA | TRBJ1-5 | TRBV7-8 | CASSLSFRQPQHF | TGTGCCAGCAGCTTAAGTTTTCGTCAGCCCCAGCATTTT
NA | TRBD1 | TRBJ2-1 | TRBV29-1 | CSVDRTGINEQFF | TGCAGCGTTGACAGGACAGGGATCAATGAGCAGTTCTTC
NA | NA | TRBJ2-3 | TRBV15 | CATSVRGGGVNTQYF | TGTGCCACCAGCGTTAGAGGAGGGGGGGTGAATACGCAGTATTTT
NA | NA | TRBJ1-2 | TRBV4-3 | CASSQDRGDGYTF | TGCGCCAGCAGCCAAGATCGGGGGGATGGCTACACCTTC
NA | TRBD2 | TRBJ2-2 | TRBV5-4 | CASSPGTSGGMRRELFF | TGTGCCAGCAGCCCCGGGACTAGCGGGGGGATGCGGCGGGAGCTGTTTTTT
NA | NA | TRBJ2-7 | TRBV10-3 | CAISEYSYEQYF | TGTGCCATCAGTGAGTACTCCTACGAGCAGTACTTC
NA | NA | TRBJ1-6 | TRBV5-1 | CASSDGARSPLHF | TGCGCCAGCAGCGACGGAGCCCGATCACCCCTCCACTTT
NA | NA | TRBJ2-5 | TRBV18 | CASSPEETAPYQETQYF | TGTGCCAGCTCACCGGAAGAGACCGCTCCGTACCAAGAGACCCAGTACTTC
few | TRBD1 | TRBJ2-7 | TRBV27 | CASRLRQGWYEQYF | TGTGCCAGCAGGCTCAGACAGGGTTGGTACGAGCAGTACTTC
NA | NA | TRBJ2-4 | TRBV7-9 | CASSAAGVGKNIQYF | TGTGCCAGCAGCGCCGCAGGGGTAGGCAAAAACATTCAGTACTTC
few | NA | TRBJ2-7 | TRBV12-3/TRBV12-4 | CASSLAPGVSSYEQYF | TGTGCCAGCAGTTTAGCGCCGGGGGTGAGCTCCTACGAGCAGTACTTC
many | NA | TRBJ2-7 | TRBV10-3 | CAISATGSAYEQYF | TGTGCCATCAGTGCGACGGGATCCGCCTACGAGCAGTACTTC
NA | NA | TRBJ2-7 | TRBV15 | CATSRDGGYYEQYF | TGTGCCACCAGCAGAGATGGCGGATACTACGAGCAGTACTTC
NA | NA | TRBJ1-1 | TRBV11-2 | CASSTRTEAFF | TGTGCCAGCAGCACCCGTACTGAAGCTTTCTTT
NA | NA | TRBJ2-1 | TRBV7-8 | CASSLAGRLGWDEQFF | TGTGCCAGCAGCTTAGCGGGACGCCTGGGTTGGGATGAGCAGTTCTTC
NA | NA | TRBJ2-1 | TRBV5-1 | CASRVSSGGYNEQFF | TGCGCCAGCAGGGTCTCTAGTGGGGGCTACAATGAGCAGTTCTTC
few | NA | TRBJ2-7 | TRBV5-1 | CASSLATVPTYEQYF | TGCGCCAGCAGCTTGGCGACAGTGCCCACCTACGAGCAGTACTTC
NA | TRBD2 | TRBJ2-1 | TRBV20-1 | CSARDRIFIAGNEQFF | TGCAGTGCTAGAGATAGGATCTTCATAGCGGGCAATGAGCAGTTCTTC
many | TRBD2 | TRBJ2-7 | TRBV4-3 | CASSQSGLAGGEEQYF | TGCGCCAGCAGCCAGTCCGGACTAGCGGGAGGCGAAGAGCAGTACTTC
few | NA | TRBJ2-1 | TRBV5-6 | CASSRWLAGSSYNEQFF | TGTGCCAGCAGCCGATGGTTGGCGGGAAGCTCCTACAATGAGCAGTTCTTC
NA | TRBD1 | TRBJ2-7 | TRBV20-1 | CSASVRDRGYSYEQYF | TGCAGTGCTAGCGTGAGGGACAGGGGTTACTCCTACGAGCAGTACTTC
few | NA | TRBJ2-7 | TRBV11-3 | CASTYGPDYEQYF | TGTGCCAGCACCTACGGACCTGACTACGAGCAGTACTTC
NA | NA | TRBJ2-3 | TRBV20-1 | CSVPGTDTQYF | TGCAGTGTTCCGGGGACAGATACGCAGTATTTT
NA | NA | TRBJ1-2 | TRBV10-3 | CAIKPGVYGYTF | TGTGCCATAAAACCAGGGGTCTATGGCTACACCTTC
few | NA | TRBJ2-3 | TRBV6-5 | CASSPAREIADTQYF | TGTGCCAGCAGTCCAGCGCGAGAGATAGCAGATACGCAGTATTTT
NA | TRBD2 | TRBJ2-6 | TRBV3-1 | CASSQVAGEVGANVLTF | TGTGCCAGCAGCCAAGTAGCGGGGGAGGTTGGGGCCAACGTCCTGACTTTC
NA | TRBD1 | TRBJ2-2 | TRBV9 | CASSVGGQVATGELFF | TGTGCCAGCAGCGTAGGGGGACAGGTGGCCACCGGGGAGCTGTTTTTT